This section outlines one TCR beta chain sequence together with its context. Its matching antigen is unknown. The sample belongs to a study of T cell repertoires in ileal Crohn's disease. Study in general: The M6 sample came from neoterminal ileum during colonoscopy after surgery.

Per sample, roughly 530 nanograms of biopsy DNA were TCRB immunosequenced. The protocol was immunoSEQ multiplex PCR, while the TCRdb copy is restricted to in-frame clones and leaves out a portion. The repertoire has tens of thousands of clones, about 89% of them found once; the top ten carry approximately 2%. The time point is: neoterminal ileum biopsy at postoperative endoscopy, about 6 months after surgery. Study-wide results and caveats: Postoperative endoscopy occurred within one year, median approximately 7.5 months. High-frequency clones were more common in sorted CD8 than CD4 cells.

CDR1 is SQVTM and CDR2 is ANQGSEA in the germline V gene. The CDR3 extends over 12 amino acids. Trimming took 6 bases from V and 5 from J; bases not matched to a gene: 6. J is TRBJ2-5 and V is TRBV29-1, with 7 bases lining up with TRBD2. Specimen: ileal tissue. The TCR sequence derives from an adult with Crohn's disease. CDR3 bases: TGCAGCGTCCCGGGACTACATGAGACCCAGTACTTC. As protein: CSVPGLHETQYF.